These 15 T cell receptor beta chains were all obtained from the same sample, sequenced in a study of blood T cell repertoires in COVID-19. The repertoire was sequenced with immunoSEQ multiplex PCR; TCRdb's copy has only in-frame clones and lacks some. Of 6,400 or so clones detected, more than 65% appear once; the ten largest clones hold roughly 16%. Sequencing was carried out using peripheral blood. Every receptor here comes from a man aged 55-75 years with acute or convalescent COVID-19.

This chain's CDR3 is CASSSSGGARTRQFF. Here the CDR3 DNA reads TGTGCCAGCAGCTCTAGCGGGGGGGCCAGGACGCGGCAGTTCTTC. The chain links TRBV7-8 to TRBJ2-1; 12 positions match TRBD2. Germline assignment: CDR1 SGHVS and CDR2 FQNEAQ. This CDR3 is built from 15 residues. The V gene end was trimmed by 4 bases and the J gene end by 12 bases; junction bases not matched to a gene: 10. The complete variable domain, with remaining parts taken from reference TRBV7-8 and TRBJ2-1, reads GAGVSQSPRYKVAKRGQDVALRCDPISGHVSLFWYQQALGQGPEFLTYFQNEAQLDKSGLPSDRFFAERPEGSVSTLKIQRTQQEDSAVYLCASSSSGGARTRQFFGPGTRLTVL.

The chain combines TRBV30 with TRBJ1-2, with 9 nucleotides matching TRBD1. From germline, CDR1 is GTSNPN and CDR2 SVGIG (reference sequence). The CDR3 is 13 residues long. J was trimmed by 7 bases and V by 3 bases; bases with no gene match: 6. This CDR3 reads CAWRFGTGTGYTF. The DNA for the CDR3 is TGTGCCTGGAGATTTGGGACAGGGACTGGCTACACCTTC.

This clone was seen once. The CDR3 nucleotides read TGTGCTAGTGGTTTGACAACAGGGGGCCGCACTGAAGCTTTCTTT. Translation gives CASGLTTGGRTEAFF. The chain joins TRBV12-5 to TRBJ1-1, with 9 bases fitting TRBD1. The germline V gene has CDR1 LGHNT and CDR2 FRNRAP. The CDR3 consists of 15 residues. V shed 2 bases, J shed 4 bases, and the junction held 5 bases outside the gene matches.

This clone was observed a single time. The gene calls are TRBV19 and TRBJ1-4, with 10 bases aligning to TRBD1. Germline V gene lookup returns CDR1 LNHDA and CDR2 SQIVND (reference sequence). The CDR3 runs to 18 residues. J was trimmed by 0 bases and V by 6 bases; bases with no gene match: 10. CDR3 nucleotide sequence: TGTGCCAGTAGGAAGGGACAGGGGTGGCCTGCAACTAATGAAAAACTGTTTTTT. Its protein product is CASRKGQGWPATNEKLFF.

The V call is TRBV19, the J call TRBJ1-2, with D uncertain. This CDR3 has 14 amino acids. Germline V gene sequence: CDR1 LNHDA, CDR2 SQIVND (reference sequence). V lost 6 bases and J lost 4, with 15 bases in between. This CDR3 reads CASSKDGEPYGYTF. The CDR3 region has the DNA TGTGCCAGTAGCAAGGACGGGGAGCCCTATGGCTACACCTTC.

This clone was picked up a small number of times. The rearrangement uses TRBV7-9 and TRBJ2-7; 9 nucleotides agree with TRBD1. CDR3 size: 15 residues. V lost 5 bases, J lost 2 bases, and 7 bases stayed unmatched. Germline values: CDR1 SEHNR, CDR2 FQNEAQ (reference sequence). The CDR3 sequence is CASSATGTGTYEQYF. In nucleotides, the CDR3 is TGTGCCAGCAGCGCAACCGGGACAGGGACCTACGAGCAGTACTTC.

The chain has TRBV3-1 (or the pseudogene TRBV3-2) and TRBJ2-7; D might be TRBD2 (6 bases). CDR3 length equals 15 residues. Trimming removed 3 bases at V and 2 bases at J, with 14 bases between. From germline, CDR1 is LGHDT and CDR2 YNNKEL (reference sequence). The CDR3 loop reads CASSHTTAGPYEQYF. As DNA, the CDR3 is TGTGCCAGCAGCCACACCACTGCGGGGCCCTACGAGCAGTACTTC.

The chain is built from TRBV19 and TRBJ2-5; D perhaps matches TRBD2 (5 bases). Trimming cost V 3 bases and J 3 bases, with 17 bases left between them. This CDR3 is 16 amino acids long. Germline V gene sequence: CDR1 LNHDA, CDR2 SQIVND (reference sequence). For the CDR3, the DNA is TGTGCCAGTAGTATTCGGTCCAGCGGTCTCGAAGAGACCCAGTACTTC. It codes for CASSIRSSGLEETQYF.

This chain uses TRBV20-1 with TRBJ2-7; a weak D match, TRBD1 (5 bases). V was clipped by 3 bases and J by 4 bases, with 13 bases between them. Germline V gene data show CDR1 as DFQATT and CDR2 as SNEGSKA (reference sequence). This CDR3 is built from 13 residues. The CDR3 loop is CSASFDSIYEQYF. The CDR3 coding sequence is TGCAGTGCTAGTTTTGACAGTATTTACGAGCAGTACTTC.

The rearrangement joins TRBV6-2 or TRBV6-3 to TRBJ2-7; D is uncertain. The CDR3 loop spans 13 amino acids. The germline gives CDR1 MNHEY, CDR2 SVGEGT. The germline V and J ends were trimmed by 0 bases and 4 bases, with 7 bases remaining between them. This CDR3 reads CASSYSSPYEQYF. CDR3 sequence (DNA): TGTGCCAGCAGTTACTCGTCCCCTTACGAGCAGTACTTC.

The chain joins TRBV6-5 to TRBJ2-7; D is possibly TRBD2 (6 bases). CDR3 length: 13 residues. Germline V gene data show CDR1 as MNHEY and CDR2 as SVGAGI. With 8 bases removed from V and 1 base from J, the gap between germline ends came to 12 bases. The CDR3 DNA follows: TGTGCCAGCGCAAACGGGGGTTCCTACGAGCAGTACTTC. As protein: CASANGGSYEQYF.

The rearrangement links TRBV7-3 to TRBJ2-2; D possibly corresponds to TRBD2 (6 bases). Trimming took off 6 bases at V and 0 bases at J, with 17 bases between the two ends. This CDR3 has 17 residues. Germline CDR1 reads SGHTA; CDR2 reads FQGTGA. CDR3 in amino acids: CASRDSRGGSNTGELFF. The CDR3 DNA follows: TGTGCCAGCAGAGACTCTCGTGGGGGGTCGAACACCGGGGAGCTGTTTTTT.

The chain recombines TRBV5-1 with TRBJ1-3, with 7 positions matching TRBD1. Germline CDR1 SGHRS, CDR2 YFSETQ. The length of the CDR3 is 15 residues. V dropped 4 bases and J dropped 2; count of bases not matched to a gene: 6. DNA of the CDR3: TGCGCCAGCAGCCCTGGACAGGCGGCTGGAAACACCATATATTTT. Its translation: CASSPGQAAGNTIYF.

A few counts support this clone. V and J are TRBV11-2 and TRBJ2-1, with D perhaps TRBD2 (5 bases). Per germline, CDR1 SGHAT and CDR2 FQNNGV. Trimming removed 5 bases from V and 4 bases from J, with 15 bases in between. The CDR3 has 15 residues. For the CDR3, the DNA is TGTGCCAGCAGCGCCGTGAGCGGCAGATACAATGAGCAGTTCTTC. Protein sequence: CASSAVSGRYNEQFF.

The chain is built from TRBV6-5 and TRBJ2-7; 8 bases fit TRBD1. Losses at the gene ends were 6 bases for V and 2 bases for J; bases not matched to a gene: 9. Germline assignment: CDR1 MNHEY and CDR2 SVGAGI. This CDR3 is built from 15 residues. DNA for the CDR3: TGTGCCAGCAGACCTGACAGGGGAGAGACCTACGAGCAGTACTTC. Translated: CASRPDRGETYEQYF.